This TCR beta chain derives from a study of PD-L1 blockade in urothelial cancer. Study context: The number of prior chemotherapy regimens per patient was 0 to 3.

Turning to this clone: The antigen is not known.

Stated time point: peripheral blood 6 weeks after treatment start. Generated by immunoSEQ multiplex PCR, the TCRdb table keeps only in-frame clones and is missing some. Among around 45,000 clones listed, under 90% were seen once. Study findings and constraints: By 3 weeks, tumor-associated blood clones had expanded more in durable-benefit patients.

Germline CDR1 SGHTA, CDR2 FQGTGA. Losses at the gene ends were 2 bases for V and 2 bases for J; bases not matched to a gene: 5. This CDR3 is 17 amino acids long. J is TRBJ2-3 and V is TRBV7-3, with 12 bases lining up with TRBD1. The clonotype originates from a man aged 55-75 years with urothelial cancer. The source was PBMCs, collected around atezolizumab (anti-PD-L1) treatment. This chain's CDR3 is CASSLGGTGGLTDTQYF. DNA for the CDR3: TGTGCCAGCAGCTTAGGCGGGACAGGGGGCCTCACAGATACGCAGTATTTT.